This is a list of T cell receptor beta chains from one sample in a study of blood T cell repertoires in COVID-19. TCRdb's table, derived via immunoSEQ multiplex PCR, lists solely in-frame clones and lacks some. The repertoire consists of around 470,000 clones, with about 88% occurring once and the leading ten covering roughly 1%. The sequenced material came from peripheral blood. The receptors derive from a man younger than 35 with COVID-19, enrolled during active disease. The CDR3 runs from the conserved cysteine through the conserved F or W. D genes are given only for firm matches. Not all rows give a size; the values are once, few, many and, for expanded clones, a class.

size,D,V,J,CDR3,DNA
.,.,TRBV27,TRBJ1-1,CASSFSQGEAFF,TGTGCCAGCAGTTTTTCGCAGGGTGAAGCTTTCTTT
.,.,TRBV18,TRBJ2-4,CASSQQGPLAKNIQYF,TGTGCCAGCTCCCAGCAGGGCCCCTTAGCCAAAAACATTCAGTACTTC
.,TRBD2,TRBV5-1,TRBJ2-3,CASSLGTSGASTDTQYF,TGCGCCAGCAGCTTGGGGACTAGCGGAGCTAGCACAGATACGCAGTATTTT
once,TRBD1,TRBV19,TRBJ1-3,CASSIVRTGSSGNTIYF,TGTGCCAGTAGTATAGTTCGGACAGGGAGCTCTGGAAACACCATATATTTT
.,.,TRBV13,TRBJ2-7,CASSLNRLAGIYEQYF,TGTGCCAGCAGCTTAAATCGTCTCGCCGGGATTTACGAGCAGTACTTC
.,.,TRBV4-1,TRBJ2-1,CASNPTESSYNEQFF,TGCGCCAGCAACCCAACAGAGAGCTCCTACAATGAGCAGTTCTTC
.,.,TRBV5-8,TRBJ2-5,CASSLLSGEGTQYF,TGTGCCAGCAGCTTGCTTTCAGGGGAAGGGACCCAGTACTTC
.,.,TRBV10-1,TRBJ2-5,CASSGREETQYF,TGCGCCAGCAGTGGGAGGGAAGAGACCCAGTACTTC
.,TRBD1,TRBV18,TRBJ1-2,CASSLGQGDYTF,TGTGCCAGCTCCCTAGGACAGGGTGACTACACCTTC
.,TRBD2,TRBV30,TRBJ2-1,CAWSSGGYNEQFF,TGTGCCTGGAGTAGCGGGGGCTACAATGAGCAGTTCTTC
once,TRBD1,TRBV3-1/TRBV3-2,TRBJ1-4,CASSHATTGEEKLFF,TGTGCCAGCAGCCACGCCACGACAGGGGAGGAAAAACTGTTTTTT
.,.,TRBV6-5,TRBJ2-7,CASSYSIARAEQYF,TGTGCCAGCAGTTACTCGATCGCGAGAGCCGAGCAGTACTTC
.,TRBD2,TRBV3-1/TRBV3-2,TRBJ2-1,CASSQDLAGGYNEQFF,TGTGCCAGCAGCCAAGATTTAGCGGGTGGGTACAATGAGCAGTTCTTC
.,TRBD1,TRBV10-2,TRBJ1-2,CASSGTGDYGYTF,TGCGCCAGCAGTGGGACAGGCGACTATGGCTACACCTTC
.,.,TRBV3-1/TRBV3-2,TRBJ2-5,CASSQAGEETQYF,TGTGCCAGCAGCCAAGCGGGAGAAGAGACCCAGTACTTC
.,.,TRBV7-8,TRBJ2-7,CASSRQVPGSLNYEQYF,TGTGCCAGCAGCCGCCAAGTCCCCGGGTCTCTAAACTACGAGCAGTACTTC
.,.,TRBV5-4,TRBJ2-5,CASSVGKETQYF,TGTGCCAGCAGCGTCGGGAAAGAGACCCAGTACTTC
.,.,TRBV6-1,TRBJ1-2,CASSSPGDSTYGYTF,TGTGCCAGCAGTTCACCAGGGGATTCTACCTATGGCTACACCTTC
.,TRBD1,TRBV11-2,TRBJ1-1,CASSLDRTGETEAFF,TGTGCCAGCAGCTTGGACCGGACAGGGGAGACTGAAGCTTTCTTT
.,TRBD1,TRBV5-1,TRBJ2-7,CASSLDGTVVYEQYF,TGCGCCAGCAGCTTGGATGGGACAGTCGTCTACGAGCAGTACTTC
.,TRBD2,TRBV19,TRBJ2-1,CASSAPSGMYEQFF,TGTGCCAGTAGTGCCCCAAGCGGGATGTATGAGCAGTTCTTC
.,.,TRBV5-1,TRBJ1-1,CASRSEQALGTEAFF,TGCGCCAGCAGGTCGGAACAGGCCCTGGGCACTGAAGCTTTCTTT
.,.,TRBV27,TRBJ1-1,CASESGSEAFF,TGTGCCAGCGAGTCGGGGTCAGAAGCTTTCTTT
.,TRBD1,TRBV13,TRBJ2-7,CASSIGGQGFPYEQYF,TGTGCCAGCAGCATAGGGGGACAGGGGTTCCCCTACGAGCAGTACTTC
.,.,TRBV7-9,TRBJ2-7,CASGVLYEQYF,TGTGCCAGCGGAGTCCTTTACGAGCAGTACTTC
.,TRBD2,TRBV19,TRBJ2-5,CASSTRVGLGGETQYF,TGTGCCAGTAGTACCCGAGTGGGACTAGGCGGGGAGACCCAGTACTTC
.,TRBD1,TRBV19,TRBJ2-6,CASSPKAQGARGANVLTF,TGTGCCAGTAGTCCCAAGGCGCAGGGGGCGCGCGGGGCCAACGTCCTGACTTTC
.,.,TRBV21-1,TRBJ2-2,CASSKIGGLATNTGELFF,TGTGCCAGCAGCAAAATTGGGGGACTAGCGACTAACACCGGGGAGCTGTTTTTT
.,TRBD1,TRBV5-4,TRBJ1-2,CASSLPTSDRENGYTF,TGTGCCAGCAGCTTGCCGACCTCGGACAGGGAGAATGGCTACACCTTC
few,.,TRBV4-1,TRBJ2-7,CASSPQVAGDEQYF,TGCGCCAGCAGCCCGCAGGTCGCGGGCGACGAGCAGTACTTC
once,TRBD1,TRBV7-2,TRBJ2-7,CASSSTGGSYEQYF,TGTGCCAGCAGCTCTACAGGGGGATCCTACGAGCAGTACTTC
once,TRBD2,TRBV2,TRBJ2-1,CASSVEAGGYNEQFF,TGTGCCAGCAGTGTCGAAGCGGGAGGCTACAATGAGCAGTTCTTC
.,.,TRBV7-9,TRBJ2-7,CASSLVIGGSYEQYF,TGTGCCAGCAGCTTAGTGATCGGGGGTTCCTACGAGCAGTACTTC
.,TRBD1,TRBV27,TRBJ2-1,CASRGSGTGRASSYNEQFF,TGTGCCAGCAGGGGGAGCGGGACAGGGCGGGCTAGCTCCTACAATGAGCAGTTCTTC
.,.,TRBV28,TRBJ2-7,CASNLDRLEKGQDKPYF,TGTGCCAGCAATCTCGACCGATTAGAGAAGGGGCAGGACAAGCCGTACTTC
few,.,TRBV7-9,TRBJ2-5,CASSFLTDQETQYF,TGTGCCAGCAGCTTCCTAACAGACCAAGAGACCCAGTACTTC
once,.,TRBV5-1,TRBJ1-4,CASSLVVNEKLFF,TGCGCCAGCAGCTTGGTAGTGAATGAAAAACTGTTTTTT
many,.,TRBV18,TRBJ1-3,CASSPGRQGDTIYF,TGTGCCAGCTCACCAGGTCGGCAGGGCGACACCATATATTTT
.,TRBD1,TRBV29-1,TRBJ2-5,CSADRVEETQYF,TGCAGCGCCGACAGGGTCGAAGAGACCCAGTACTTC
.,.,TRBV5-4,TRBJ2-1,CASSLAASRDNEQFF,TGTGCCAGCAGCTTGGCGGCTAGCCGAGACAATGAGCAGTTCTTC
.,.,TRBV3-1/TRBV3-2,TRBJ2-5,CASSRRGQETQYF,TGTGCCAGCAGCCGGCGGGGTCAAGAGACCCAGTACTTC
.,.,TRBV10-1,TRBJ2-5,CASSDPGKAETQYF,TGCGCCAGCAGCGACCCAGGGAAGGCAGAGACCCAGTACTTC
.,.,TRBV15,TRBJ1-3,CATSSPGNTIYF,TGTGCCACCAGCTCCCCGGGAAACACCATATATTTT
few,TRBD1,TRBV10-3,TRBJ2-1,CAIRSGQGVKKGYNEQFF,TGTGCCATCAGGTCGGGACAGGGGGTAAAGAAGGGCTACAATGAGCAGTTCTTC